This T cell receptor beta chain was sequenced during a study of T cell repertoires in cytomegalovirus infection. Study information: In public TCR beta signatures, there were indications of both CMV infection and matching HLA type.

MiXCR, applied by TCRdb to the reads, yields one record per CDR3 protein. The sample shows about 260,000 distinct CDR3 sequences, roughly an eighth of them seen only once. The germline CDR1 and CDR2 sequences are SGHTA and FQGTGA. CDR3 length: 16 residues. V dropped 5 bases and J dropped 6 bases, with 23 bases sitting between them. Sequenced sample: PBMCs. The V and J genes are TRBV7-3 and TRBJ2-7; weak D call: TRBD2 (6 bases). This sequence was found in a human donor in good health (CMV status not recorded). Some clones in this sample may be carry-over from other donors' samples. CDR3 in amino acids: CASSPRGGGPAGEQYF. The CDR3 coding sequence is TGTGCCAGCAGCCCAAGGGGAGGCGGGCCGGCGGGCGAGCAGTACTTC.